Here is one T cell receptor (beta chain) with its context. This entry is derived from a study of blood T cells in healthy people across ages. This CDR3 contains 17 residues. The germline CDR1 and CDR2 sequences are SNHLY and FYNNEI. Trimming took 3 bases from V and 0 from J, leaving 16 bases between them. Next came a second PCR, run for roughly 6 to 11 cycles, which used a sample-barcoded 5' primer along with a J-beta primer mix. MiXCR, run by TCRdb on the 5' RACE reads, gives a single entry per CDR3 protein. Here the sample spans 850,000 to 1,000,000 distinct CDR3 sequences, roughly 52% being singletons.

The material sequenced was blood. The V gene is TRBV2, the J gene TRBJ2-3; weak D call: TRBD1 (6 bases). The TCR originated in a man aged 25 to 40 in good health. CDR3 protein: CASSDHPGTSSTDTQYF. CDR3 nucleotide sequence: TGTGCCAGCAGTGACCACCCCGGGACATCAAGCACAGATACGCAGTATTTT.